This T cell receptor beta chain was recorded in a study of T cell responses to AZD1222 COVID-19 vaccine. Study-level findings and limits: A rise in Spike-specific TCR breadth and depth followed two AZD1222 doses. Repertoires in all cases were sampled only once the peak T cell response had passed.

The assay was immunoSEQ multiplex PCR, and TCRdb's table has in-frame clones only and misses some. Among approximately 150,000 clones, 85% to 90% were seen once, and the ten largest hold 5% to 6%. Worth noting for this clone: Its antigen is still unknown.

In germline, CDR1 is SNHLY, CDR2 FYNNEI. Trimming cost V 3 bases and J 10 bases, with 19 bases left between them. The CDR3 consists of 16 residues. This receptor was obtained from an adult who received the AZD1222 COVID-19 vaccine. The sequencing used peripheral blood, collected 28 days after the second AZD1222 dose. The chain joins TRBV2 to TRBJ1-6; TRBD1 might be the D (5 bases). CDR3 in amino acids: CASSDYEAGRNSPLHF. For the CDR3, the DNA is TGTGCCAGCAGTGATTACGAGGCAGGGAGAAACTCACCCCTCCACTTT.